This is a list of T cell receptor beta chains from one sample in a study of post-analysis software for immune sequencing data. TCRdb re-derived calls from the PCR reads in MiXCR, one entry per CDR3 protein. The table includes fewer than 850,000 distinct CDR3 sequences, 25% to 30% detected once. The sequenced sample was blood. The receptors here all came from a girl under 18 with multiple sclerosis. Each CDR3 is given with its conserved first and last residue. A D gene is named only where the DNA matches it firmly. A row's size may be missing; if present it is once, few, many or a size class.

V gene: TRBV12-5; D gene: -; J gene: TRBJ2-5; clone size: -; CDR3 DNA: TGTGCTAGTGGTTTGGGAGGGGGGGCTCAAGAGACCCAGTACTTC; CDR3 protein: CASGLGGGAQETQYF
V gene: TRBV6-4; D gene: TRBD2; J gene: TRBJ2-3; clone size: few; CDR3 DNA: TGTGCCAGCAGTGAAGGGACTACCACAGATACGCAGTATTTT; CDR3 protein: CASSEGTTTDTQYF
V gene: TRBV11-2; D gene: -; J gene: TRBJ1-2; clone size: -; CDR3 DNA: TGTGCCAGCAGCTACGGACTGGGCTACACCTTC; CDR3 protein: CASSYGLGYTF
V gene: TRBV12-5; D gene: TRBD2; J gene: TRBJ2-3; clone size: few; CDR3 DNA: TGTGCTAGTGGTGCTGGGACTAGCGGGAATGCAGATACGCAGTATTTT; CDR3 protein: CASGAGTSGNADTQYF
V gene: TRBV6-6; D gene: -; J gene: TRBJ2-7; clone size: few; CDR3 DNA: TGTGCCAGCAGTTACTCAATTGATGGTCCCCACGAGCAGTACTTC; CDR3 protein: CASSYSIDGPHEQYF
V gene: TRBV28; D gene: -; J gene: TRBJ2-5; clone size: once; CDR3 DNA: TGTGCCAGCAGTTACCCGGGACAAGCATGGGAGCAGTACTTC; CDR3 protein: CASSYPGQAWEQYF
V gene: TRBV18; D gene: -; J gene: TRBJ1-6; clone size: few; CDR3 DNA: TGTGCCAGCTCACCGGGCCTGGGGGATTCACCCCTCCACTTT; CDR3 protein: CASSPGLGDSPLHF
V gene: TRBV28; D gene: -; J gene: TRBJ1-2; clone size: -; CDR3 DNA: TGTGCCAGCAGCGACCCGGGGGGCTTCTATGGCTACACCTTC; CDR3 protein: CASSDPGGFYGYTF
V gene: TRBV6-5; D gene: TRBD1; J gene: TRBJ1-2; clone size: -; CDR3 DNA: TGTGCCAGCAGTCTATCGACAGGGGGCATTGGCTACACCTTC; CDR3 protein: CASSLSTGGIGYTF
V gene: TRBV6-1; D gene: -; J gene: TRBJ2-3; clone size: few; CDR3 DNA: TGTGCCAGCGGCTACTACACAGATACGCAGTATTTT; CDR3 protein: CASGYYTDTQYF
V gene: TRBV5-1; D gene: -; J gene: TRBJ2-7; clone size: few; CDR3 DNA: TGCGCCAGCAGCATACGGGACACCTACAATGAGCAGTACTTC; CDR3 protein: CASSIRDTYNEQYF
V gene: TRBV5-5; D gene: TRBD2; J gene: TRBJ2-5; clone size: -; CDR3 DNA: TGTGCCAGCAGCACCCGGACTAGCGTGATGGAGACCCAGTACTTC; CDR3 protein: CASSTRTSVMETQYF
V gene: TRBV5-1; D gene: TRBD1; J gene: TRBJ1-1; clone size: -; CDR3 DNA: TGCGCCAGCAGCCAACTGGGACAGGCGAACACTGAAGCTTTCTTT; CDR3 protein: CASSQLGQANTEAFF
V gene: TRBV20-1; D gene: -; J gene: TRBJ2-1; clone size: -; CDR3 DNA: TGCAGTGCTAGAGATCCACCTTCGGCAGACCACAATGAGCAGTTCTTC; CDR3 protein: CSARDPPSADHNEQFF
V gene: TRBV20-1; D gene: -; J gene: TRBJ1-3; clone size: -; CDR3 DNA: TGCAGTGCTAGAACCCCGGGCCCCGGAAACACCATATATTTT; CDR3 protein: CSARTPGPGNTIYF
V gene: TRBV2; D gene: -; J gene: TRBJ2-3; clone size: few; CDR3 DNA: TGTGCCAGCAGTAACCGGGACCGAATCACAGATACGCAGTATTTT; CDR3 protein: CASSNRDRITDTQYF
V gene: TRBV24-1; D gene: -; J gene: TRBJ2-6; clone size: few; CDR3 DNA: TGTGCCACCAGTGATCCCCAAGCCCCTGGGGCCAACGTCCTGACTTTC; CDR3 protein: CATSDPQAPGANVLTF
V gene: TRBV6-1; D gene: -; J gene: TRBJ2-5; clone size: -; CDR3 DNA: TGTGCCAGCAGTGATTCCTTGGTGACCAAGGAGACCCAGTACTTC; CDR3 protein: CASSDSLVTKETQYF
V gene: TRBV20-1; D gene: -; J gene: TRBJ1-1; clone size: few; CDR3 DNA: TGCAGTGCTAGAGTCGTAGGGCGGATGAACACTGAAGCTTTCTTT; CDR3 protein: CSARVVGRMNTEAFF
V gene: TRBV5-6; D gene: -; J gene: TRBJ2-5; clone size: few; CDR3 DNA: TGTGCCAGCAGCTTGGTAGGCAGGATGGAGACCCAGTACTTC; CDR3 protein: CASSLVGRMETQYF
V gene: TRBV5-1; D gene: TRBD1; J gene: TRBJ1-2; clone size: many; CDR3 DNA: TGCGCCAGCAGCGTCCGGGGACAGGGCGGCGATGGCTACACCTTC; CDR3 protein: CASSVRGQGGDGYTF
V gene: TRBV3-1; D gene: TRBD2; J gene: TRBJ2-5; clone size: -; CDR3 DNA: TGTGCCAGCAGCCAAAGGACTAGCGGGATCTCTTTAGAGACCCAGTACTTC; CDR3 protein: CASSQRTSGISLETQYF
V gene: TRBV21-1; D gene: -; J gene: TRBJ2-5; clone size: -; CDR3 DNA: TGTGCCAGCAGCCAAGGGACTCCGGACGCGGAGACCCAGTACTTC; CDR3 protein: CASSQGTPDAETQYF
V gene: TRBV7-8; D gene: -; J gene: TRBJ2-5; clone size: -; CDR3 DNA: TGTGCCAGCAGCCCCAGGAGGGCGGGAGAGACCCAGTACTTC; CDR3 protein: CASSPRRAGETQYF
V gene: TRBV7-2; D gene: -; J gene: TRBJ2-5; clone size: -; CDR3 DNA: TGTGCCAGCAGCTTAGTCCGGGACGGATTAAGACAAGAGACCCAGTACTTC; CDR3 protein: CASSLVRDGLRQETQYF
V gene: TRBV7-2; D gene: TRBD1; J gene: TRBJ1-2; clone size: many; CDR3 DNA: TGTGCCAGCAGCTTTTTCAACAGGGGGACTAGTAACTATGGCTACACCTTC; CDR3 protein: CASSFFNRGTSNYGYTF
V gene: TRBV9; D gene: -; J gene: TRBJ1-2; clone size: few; CDR3 DNA: TGTGCCAGCAGCGTGGCCCCGCAGGGCCATGGCTACACCTTC; CDR3 protein: CASSVAPQGHGYTF
V gene: TRBV20-1; D gene: -; J gene: TRBJ1-2; clone size: many; CDR3 DNA: TGCAGTGCTAGAGATTACGAGCGCGGCTATGGCTACACCTTC; CDR3 protein: CSARDYERGYGYTF
V gene: TRBV7-2; D gene: TRBD1; J gene: TRBJ2-5; clone size: -; CDR3 DNA: TGTGCCAGCAGCGAGGGACAGGCCGGGGCGACCCAGTACTTC; CDR3 protein: CASSEGQAGATQYF
V gene: TRBV20-1; D gene: -; J gene: TRBJ1-1; clone size: -; CDR3 DNA: TGCAGTGCTAGAGACCACAGTAACACTGAAGCTTTCTTT; CDR3 protein: CSARDHSNTEAFF
V gene: TRBV4-2; D gene: -; J gene: TRBJ2-1; clone size: once; CDR3 DNA: TGTGCCGGCAGCCAAGCTAGGGTCGATGAGCAGTTCTTC; CDR3 protein: CAGSQARVDEQFF
V gene: TRBV7-2; D gene: TRBD1; J gene: TRBJ1-2; clone size: few; CDR3 DNA: TGTGCCAGCAGCCCGTGGGACAGGGGGCTCTGGTATGGCTACACCTTC; CDR3 protein: CASSPWDRGLWYGYTF
V gene: TRBV28; D gene: -; J gene: TRBJ1-1; clone size: -; CDR3 DNA: TGTGCCAGCCATGAGGTGGGCACTGAAGCTTTCTTT; CDR3 protein: CASHEVGTEAFF
V gene: TRBV6-5; D gene: -; J gene: TRBJ2-2; clone size: -; CDR3 DNA: TGTGCCAGCAGTGACCCGGGACCCGGCGGGGAGCTGTTTTTT; CDR3 protein: CASSDPGPGGELFF
V gene: TRBV20-1; D gene: -; J gene: TRBJ1-2; clone size: -; CDR3 DNA: TGCAGTGCCCTGGGCAACTATGGCTACACCTTC; CDR3 protein: CSALGNYGYTF
V gene: TRBV5-1; D gene: TRBD1; J gene: TRBJ2-5; clone size: once; CDR3 DNA: TGCGCCAGCAGGAGGGACAGGACGATGGAGACCCAGTACTTC; CDR3 protein: CASRRDRTMETQYF
V gene: TRBV12-3/TRBV12-4; D gene: -; J gene: TRBJ1-5; clone size: -; CDR3 DNA: TGTGCCAGCAGTTTTGGTATGGGAGGGCCCCAGCATTTT; CDR3 protein: CASSFGMGGPQHF
V gene: TRBV7-9; D gene: -; J gene: TRBJ1-5; clone size: -; CDR3 DNA: TGTGCCAGTAGCCTAAAGGACAGCAATCAGCCCCAGCATTTT; CDR3 protein: CASSLKDSNQPQHF
V gene: TRBV4-3; D gene: -; J gene: TRBJ2-4; clone size: few; CDR3 DNA: TGCGCCAGCAGCCAAGGGGACGGTCTAGCCAAAAACATTCAGTACTTC; CDR3 protein: CASSQGDGLAKNIQYF
V gene: TRBV3-1; D gene: -; J gene: TRBJ2-5; clone size: few; CDR3 DNA: TGTGCCAGCAGCCAAAATCCCCCCATTCTGAAAGAGACCCAGTACTTC; CDR3 protein: CASSQNPPILKETQYF
V gene: TRBV5-6; D gene: -; J gene: TRBJ1-2; clone size: -; CDR3 DNA: TGTGCCAGCAGCGGGATCAGGGGTCATGGCTACACCTTC; CDR3 protein: CASSGIRGHGYTF
V gene: TRBV9; D gene: -; J gene: TRBJ2-1; clone size: -; CDR3 DNA: TGTGCCAGCAGGTCTAGGAGGAATGAGCAGTTCTTC; CDR3 protein: CASRSRRNEQFF
V gene: TRBV29-1; D gene: TRBD1; J gene: TRBJ2-2; clone size: few; CDR3 DNA: TGCAGCGTTGGAACTATCAGGGGGCCCACCGGGGAGCTGTTTTTT; CDR3 protein: CSVGTIRGPTGELFF
V gene: TRBV20-1; D gene: -; J gene: TRBJ2-3; clone size: few; CDR3 DNA: TGCAGTGCCCCCGCCGGCGGTAGCACAGATACGCAGTATTTT; CDR3 protein: CSAPAGGSTDTQYF
V gene: TRBV5-1; D gene: -; J gene: TRBJ1-1; clone size: many; CDR3 DNA: TGCGCCAGCAGCTTGGTTCCCTCAGACAACCTGGCTGAAGCTTTCTTT; CDR3 protein: CASSLVPSDNLAEAFF
V gene: TRBV29-1; D gene: -; J gene: TRBJ1-1; clone size: few; CDR3 DNA: TGCAGCGTTGAAGATCGGACAGTACCTGAAGCTTTCTTT; CDR3 protein: CSVEDRTVPEAFF
V gene: TRBV4-3; D gene: TRBD1; J gene: TRBJ2-7; clone size: -; CDR3 DNA: TGCGCCAGCACCCTATCCGGGACAGGGGGTGGCGAGCAGTACTTC; CDR3 protein: CASTLSGTGGGEQYF
V gene: TRBV6-5; D gene: TRBD1; J gene: TRBJ2-1; clone size: many; CDR3 DNA: TGTGCCAGCAGAAACCCGACAGGGGGCCTGGGTAACAATGAGCAGTTCTTC; CDR3 protein: CASRNPTGGLGNNEQFF